This TCR beta chain is from a study of T cells in Graves' hyperthyroidism and ophthalmopathy. Using RNA transcripts as the source, TCR beta CDR3 regions were amplified. The HTBI primer set served for first-round RT-PCR of the TCR CDR3. MiXCR, applied by TCRdb to the multiplex PCR reads, yields one record per CDR3 protein. The sample holds approximately 630,000 distinct CDR3 sequences, around 15% seen once. Graves' hyperthyroidism was deemed stable absent ophthalmopathy progression within 18 months. Pregnant or lactating patients were excluded, as were those with uncontrolled infection or other autoimmune disease. The CDR3 extends over 14 amino acids. V dropped 3 bases and J dropped 4; count of bases not matched to a gene: 6. CDR1 is DFQATT and CDR2 is SNEGSKA in the germline V gene (reference sequence). This clonotype was counted a single time.

The sequence came from a woman between 25 and 40 years old with Graves' hyperthyroidism. The chain combines TRBV20-1 with TRBJ2-7, with 10 bases fitting TRBD1. The specimen sequenced was blood. CDR3 loop: CSASTGTGVYEQYF. The CDR3 bases are TGCAGTGCTAGTACCGGGACAGGGGTTTACGAGCAGTACTTC.